These T cell receptor beta chains were read from a single sample in a study of Ad26.COV2.S vaccination and SARS-CoV-2 variants. The protocol was immunoSEQ multiplex PCR, while the TCRdb copy is restricted to in-frame clones and leaves out a portion. The sample includes about 250,000 clones, around 87% seen only once; the top ten take under 4%. The material was peripheral blood, obtained in a trial of Ad26.COV2.S vaccine versus placebo. These receptors were taken from a person aged 18-65 years who received the Ad26.COV2.S COVID-19 vaccine or a placebo. Each CDR3 is given with its conserved first and last residue. Each record gives: clone size, J gene, D gene, V gene, CDR3 DNA, CDR3 protein. A D gene is named only where the DNA matches it firmly. Some rows mark clone size as missing; the rest say once, few, many or name a class of expanded clone.

. | TRBJ2-6 | . | TRBV4-1 | TGCGCCAGCAGCCAAAGATCGGGGGCCAACGTCCTGACTTTC | CASSQRSGANVLTF
. | TRBJ2-5 | . | TRBV7-2 | TGTGCCAGCAGCTTAGTGTGGTTTTACGGTCTAGGACAAGAGACCCAGTACTTC | CASSLVWFYGLGQETQYF
. | TRBJ2-7 | TRBD2 | TRBV10-3 | TGTGCCAACGCTGCCGGACTAGCGGGTGGGGGAGAGCAGTACTTC | CANAAGLAGGGEQYF
. | TRBJ2-1 | . | TRBV7-6 | TGTGCCAGCAGCTTAGCTAGCAGTTCTGGTGAGCAGTTCTTC | CASSLASSSGEQFF
. | TRBJ1-2 | TRBD1 | TRBV6-1 | TGTGCCAGCAGTGAGGGACAGAACTATGGCTACACCTTC | CASSEGQNYGYTF
. | TRBJ2-7 | TRBD1 | TRBV5-1 | TGCGCCAGCAGCTTGGGAGGGGGCTCTGACGAGCAGTACTTC | CASSLGGGSDEQYF
. | TRBJ2-7 | TRBD1 | TRBV27 | TGTGCCAGCGGGACAGGGAACTACGAGCAGTACTTC | CASGTGNYEQYF
. | TRBJ2-7 | . | TRBV9 | TGTGCCAGCAGCGTAGATGGAGGGGGCGACGAGCAGTACTTC | CASSVDGGGDEQYF
. | TRBJ2-3 | . | TRBV25-1 | TGTGCCAGCAGGAAGAGCACAGATACGCAGTATTTT | CASRKSTDTQYF
few | TRBJ2-1 | . | TRBV11-2 | TGTGCCAGCGGCGACGAGGTGTGGCAGTTCTTC | CASGDEVWQFF
. | TRBJ2-3 | TRBD1 | TRBV10-2 | TGCGCCAGCGGCCCCCGGGACAGGAGCACAGATACGCAGTATTTT | CASGPRDRSTDTQYF
. | TRBJ2-7 | . | TRBV7-9 | TGTGCCAGCAGCTTAGGAGGGAATCGGGAGCAGTACTTC | CASSLGGNREQYF
once | TRBJ2-3 | TRBD2 | TRBV7-2 | TGTGCCAGCAGCTTACATCCGTTGGCGGGAGCGACAGATACGCAGTATTTT | CASSLHPLAGATDTQYF
. | TRBJ1-5 | TRBD1 | TRBV5-1 | TGCGCCAGCAGCTTGTGTGGGGACAGTCGGGTTAGCAATCAGCCCCAGCATTTT | CASSLCGDSRVSNQPQHF
once | TRBJ2-1 | TRBD2 | TRBV9 | TGTGCCAGCAGCACCAGGACTAGCTTTAGTGAGCAGTTCTTC | CASSTRTSFSEQFF
. | TRBJ1-2 | . | TRBV5-5 | TGTGCCAGCAGCTTGGCCAGGCCAGGGGCCTATGGCTACACCTTC | CASSLARPGAYGYTF
. | TRBJ2-5 | . | TRBV19 | TGTGCCAGTAGTATTAGCAGGGACGAGACCCAGTACTTC | CASSISRDETQYF
. | TRBJ2-3 | TRBD2 | TRBV7-6 | TGTGCCAGCAGCTTAGGAGTTGACCTAGCGGGGACAGATACGCAGTATTTT | CASSLGVDLAGTDTQYF
. | TRBJ2-7 | . | TRBV11-2 | TGTGCCAGCAGCCCCCGCTACGAGCAGTACTTC | CASSPRYEQYF
. | TRBJ1-3 | . | TRBV5-5 | TGTGCCAGCAGCTTGGGGCCCCACCGTCTTCAAAACACCATATATTTT | CASSLGPHRLQNTIYF
once | TRBJ1-1 | TRBD1 | TRBV7-2 | TGTGCCAGCAGCGCCCAGGGACAGGGGGTGATTGAAGCTTTCTTT | CASSAQGQGVIEAFF
. | TRBJ2-2 | TRBD2 | TRBV14 | TGTGCCAGCAGACCCAGCGGGGATAACACCGGGGAGCTGTTTTTT | CASRPSGDNTGELFF
once | TRBJ2-5 | . | TRBV11-2 | TGTGCCAGCAGCTTAGATCAGGGGGGTAGGACCCAGTACTTC | CASSLDQGGRTQYF
. | TRBJ1-2 | . | TRBV6-6 | TGTGCCAGCAGTTATGGGGGCAGCTATGGCTACACCTTC | CASSYGGSYGYTF
. | TRBJ2-2 | . | TRBV12-5 | TGTGCTAGTGGTTTGGTAACCGGACAGAACACCGGGGAGCTGTTTTTT | CASGLVTGQNTGELFF
. | TRBJ2-1 | TRBD2 | TRBV30 | TGTGCCTGGAGGGGTGGCGGGGGTCAAAATGAGCAGTTCTTC | CAWRGGGGQNEQFF
. | TRBJ1-1 | . | TRBV19 | TGTGCCAGTAGTAAGGAGGGACCTGAAGCTTTCTTT | CASSKEGPEAFF
. | TRBJ2-1 | TRBD2 | TRBV5-4 | TGTGCCAGCAGCCTCAGACTAGCGGGAGGGTTAGATGAGCAGTTCTTC | CASSLRLAGGLDEQFF
. | TRBJ2-2 | TRBD2 | TRBV3-1/TRBV3-2 | TGTGCCAGCAGCCAAGGCCGCCTAGCGGGTACGAACACCGGGGAGCTGTTTTTT | CASSQGRLAGTNTGELFF
. | TRBJ2-7 | . | TRBV18 | TGTGCCAGCTCCAAGGGTGGGGCTGGCGCCTACGAGCAGTACTTC | CASSKGGAGAYEQYF
few | TRBJ1-3 | TRBD1 | TRBV19 | TGTGCCAGTAGCCAGGGGGCGAATGGAAACACCATATATTTT | CASSQGANGNTIYF
few | TRBJ2-5 | . | TRBV4-2 | TGTGCCAGCAGCCAAGAAGGTGGAGGGGCCAGAGAGACCCAGTACTTC | CASSQEGGGARETQYF
. | TRBJ1-1 | . | TRBV2 | TGTGCCAGCAGTGAATTCGGACGGCGCATGAACACTGAAGCTTTCTTT | CASSEFGRRMNTEAFF
. | TRBJ1-4 | TRBD1 | TRBV2 | TGTGCCAGCAGTTGGGACAGGGCAACTAATGAAAAACTGTTTTTT | CASSWDRATNEKLFF
. | TRBJ1-1 | . | TRBV9 | TGTGCCAGCAGCGTAGAAGGGAACACTGAAGCTTTCTTT | CASSVEGNTEAFF
. | TRBJ1-1 | . | TRBV6-5 | TGTGCCAGCATCCTACAGGGCCGGCGAAATGAAGCTTTCTTT | CASILQGRRNEAFF
once | TRBJ2-1 | . | TRBV11-3 | TGTGCCAGCAGCCCCCCGGGCTCCTACAATGAGCAGTTCTTC | CASSPPGSYNEQFF
. | TRBJ2-1 | TRBD2 | TRBV2 | TGTGCCAGCAGCGGACTAGCGGTTACCCCGAACAATGAGCAGTTCTTC | CASSGLAVTPNNEQFF
. | TRBJ1-6 | TRBD1 | TRBV5-6 | TGTGCCAGCAGCTTAGACAGGGGTTCGGTCGAGGATTCACCCCTCCACTTT | CASSLDRGSVEDSPLHF
. | TRBJ2-7 | . | TRBV5-1 | TGCGCCAGCAGCGGGGACCGGGACCAAGCTTCCTACGAGCAGTACTTC | CASSGDRDQASYEQYF
. | TRBJ2-7 | . | TRBV4-2 | TGTGCCAGCAGCCAAGAAGCAGCTGAGGGACTTTGGGAGCAGTACTTC | CASSQEAAEGLWEQYF